This is a list of T cell receptor beta chains from one sample in a study of radiotherapy plus CTLA-4 blockade in lung cancer. The assay was immunoSEQ multiplex PCR, and TCRdb's table has in-frame clones only and misses some. The repertoire includes fewer than 100,000 clones, approximately 80% of them detected once, and approximately 0.73% sits in the top ten. The sample was peripheral blood, taken from a patient treated with radiotherapy plus ipilimumab. The receptors were gathered from a human donor with non-small cell lung cancer who had stable disease on radiotherapy plus ipilimumab. Each CDR3 is given with its conserved first and last residue.

14	TRBJ2-5	TRBV7-2	CASSHQRGKETQYF
14	TRBJ1-2	TRBV7-6	CASSLAPGDYGYTF
12	TRBJ1-2	TRBV6-1	CASSERAYGYTF
16	TRBJ2-3	TRBV9	CASSVTGTPSTDTQYF
13	TRBJ1-1	TRBV27	CASSLTKGNEAFF
14	TRBJ2-3	TRBV30	CAWSKVKGTDTQYF
13	TRBJ2-7	TRBV7-6	CASSRTGVYEQYF
15	TRBJ1-3	TRBV18	CASSPRQGFENTIYF
13	TRBJ2-7	TRBV13	CASSSGQSYEQYF
17	TRBJ1-2	TRBV6-1	CASSADRGPIYDYGYTF
16	TRBJ2-3	TRBV5-1	CASSLAGSGETDTQYF
15	TRBJ1-2	TRBV10-3	CAISEEAGSYYGYTF
14	TRBJ2-5	TRBV5-1	CARSLGGGQETQYF
14	TRBJ1-6	TRBV4-1	CASSPGQQNSPLHF
14	TRBJ1-2	TRBV7-2	CASSSPAGYYGYTF
18	TRBJ2-2	TRBV11-3	CASSLDNDNREKGGELFF
15	TRBJ2-3	TRBV28	CASRSSSGRTDTQYF
13	TRBJ1-3	TRBV30	CAWSVGAGNTIYF
15	TRBJ1-1	TRBV6-1	CASSDGRLPNTEAFF
13	TRBJ1-1	TRBV16	CASSPGLRTEAFF
13	TRBJ2-3	TRBV19	CASSIGRADTQYF
17	TRBJ1-1	TRBV27	CASSLFFRQGRRTEAFF
16	TRBJ2-7	TRBV27	CASSRGGGQGYSEQYF
15	TRBJ1-2	TRBV9	CASSVAGQGLYGYTF
14	TRBJ1-5	TRBV5-6	CASSSSGGNQPQHF
14	TRBJ1-6	TRBV2	CASSESGWNSPLHF
15	TRBJ2-7	TRBV14	CASSQGIRQGNEQYF